The subject of this entry is one TCR beta chain. The antigen remains unidentified. Primers included in the PCR were 60 Vbeta and 13 Jbeta primers. Data came from immunoSEQ multiplex PCR; TCRdb stores just in-frame clones and leaves some out. Of under 300,000 clones in the sample, 75% to 90% were seen once. The data are from a study of cytomegalovirus exposure and HLA in healthy donors. Across the whole study: Counted in an early data release were approximately 80 million unique TCRs from HLA-typed donors.

Germline values: CDR1 MNHEY, CDR2 SMNVEV (reference sequence). This CDR3 spans 15 amino acids. Trimming took 2 bases from V and 1 from J, leaving 9 bases between them. Study-level points and caveats: An apparent linkage of common viral pathogens to several of the most significant clusters emerged in a later analysis.

This chain links TRBV27 with TRBJ1-3, with a possible D match to TRBD1 (6 bases). The sample consisted of PBMCs. The receptor was isolated from a man aged 35 to 55 in good health and CMV-seropositive. CDR3 sequence (DNA): TGTGCCAGCAGTTTAAGGGGGTTGTCTGGAAACACCATATATTTT. Translating gives CASSLRGLSGNTIYF.